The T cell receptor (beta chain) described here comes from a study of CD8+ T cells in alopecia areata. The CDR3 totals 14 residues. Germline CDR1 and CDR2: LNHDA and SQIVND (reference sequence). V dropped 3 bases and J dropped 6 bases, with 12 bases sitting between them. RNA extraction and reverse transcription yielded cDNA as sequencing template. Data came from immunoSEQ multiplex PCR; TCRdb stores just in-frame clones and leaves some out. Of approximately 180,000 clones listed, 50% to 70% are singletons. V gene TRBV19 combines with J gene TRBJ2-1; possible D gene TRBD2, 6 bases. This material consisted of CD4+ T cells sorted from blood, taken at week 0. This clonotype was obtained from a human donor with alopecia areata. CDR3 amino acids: CASSIEGTPNEQFF. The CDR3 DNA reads TGTGCCAGTAGTATTGAGGGGACTCCCAATGAGCAGTTCTTC. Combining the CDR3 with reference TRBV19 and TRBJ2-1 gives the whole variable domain DGGITQSPKYLFRKEGQNVTLSCEQNLNHDAMYWYRQDPGQGLRLIYYSQIVNDFQKGDIAEGYSVSREKKESFPLTVTSAQKNPTAFYLCASSIEGTPNEQFFGPGTRLTVL.